This is a list of T cell receptor beta chains from one sample in a study of response to subunit inactivated influenza vaccine. From the RT-PCR reads, TCRdb called clonotypes with MiXCR, one entry per CDR3 protein. The repertoire has about 520,000 distinct CDR3 sequences, around 7.7% of them found once; the top ten carry roughly 14%. The sequencing used PBMCs from blood, collected less than 25 months after vaccination. The source is a man aged 50-75 years who received an inactivated influenza vaccine. CDR3s include the opening cysteine and the closing phenylalanine or tryptophan.

>TRBV12-5
CASGAGVGSYNEQFF
>TRBV13
CASSLRGGNSYEQYF
>TRBV2
CASKGSGSGYEQYF
>TRBV5-5
CASSLGQSSSGANVLTF
>TRBV5-6
CASSANRDVLETQYF
>TRBV14
CASSQGRGQGTEAFF
>TRBV5-6
CASSEGRVGAFF
>TRBV5-1
CASSRVGGEQYF
>TRBV3-1
CASSQTRDRTYNEQFF
>TRBV29-1
CSVMGVLTDTQYF
>TRBV5-1
CASSQGVLAPEKLFF
>TRBV5-1
CASSLVISGVVGNEQFF